The clone carrying this TCR beta chain was counted between two and nine times. No antigen is known for it. These data belong to a study of response to subunit inactivated influenza vaccine. Findings and limits, study-wide: That few new T cells are recruited by each seasonal influenza vaccination was the authors' suggestion.

CDR1 and CDR2 (germline): SGHVS, FQNEAQ. The CDR3 is 15 residues long. J lost 5 bases, V lost 5 bases, and 10 bases had no gene match. MiXCR, applied by TCRdb to the RT-PCR reads, yields one record per CDR3 protein. The sample includes about 700,000 distinct CDR3 sequences, 11% to 15% of them seen just once. Specimen: PBMCs from blood, collected about 14 days before vaccination. The chain has TRBV7-8 and TRBJ2-5, with TRBD2 matching 8 bases. This clonotype was sampled from a man between 50 and 59 years old who received an inactivated influenza vaccine. CDR3: CASSNSSGSRETQYF. The CDR3 coding sequence is TGTGCCAGCAGCAACTCGAGCGGGAGTCGGGAGACCCAGTACTTC.